The text below deals with one T cell receptor beta chain. This sample also contains other DNA sequences that code for the same CDR3. Source study methods: After removing out-of-frame reads, 2 million to 2.5 million distinct TCRbeta sequences remained. The repertoire was sequenced with immunoSEQ multiplex PCR; TCRdb's copy has only in-frame clones and lacks some. V and J calls and clone size are copied from that table; D and trimming were computed from the DNA. In the table there are approximately 60,000 clones, around 79% of which are singletons. The sort gate was single viable CD3+CD4+CD8-CD45RO+ cells for memory CD4+ T cells. CMV serostatus came from serum IgG against pp150, pp28, p38, p52. Positive selection with CD4 microbeads enriched total CD4+ T cells. With 2 bases removed from V and 6 bases from J, the gap between germline ends came to 5 bases. This CDR3 has 12 amino acids. Germline CDR1 is SGHNT and CDR2 is YENEEA.

This entry belongs to a study of memory CD4+ T cells and cytomegalovirus serostatus. This TCR was sampled from an adult in good health and CMV-seropositive. Sequencing was performed on memory CD4+ T cells from blood. This chain links TRBV11-3 with TRBJ2-1, with D hard to call. The CDR3 bases are TGTGCCAGCAGCTTAAACAGCAATGAGCAGTTCTTC. Translation gives CASSLNSNEQFF.